One and the same sample provided the 27 T cell receptor beta chains below, sequenced in a study of a mutant IDH1 vaccine in newly diagnosed glioma. Assay used: immunoSEQ multiplex PCR; TCRdb lists only in-frame clones, some missing. The sample has some 87,000 clones; 75% to 90% are singletons. Time point given: week 47, end of study. The vaccine gave 300 ug of a 20-mer mutant IDH1 peptide subcutaneously per dose. Their antigens are not known. Sequences were derived from PBMCs, sampled from a glioma patient whose treatment included an IDH1 peptide vaccine. The receptors here all came from a man aged 35 to 55 with glioma.

The V call is TRBV6-4, the J call TRBJ2-5; the D gene is possibly TRBD2 (7 bases). The V gene lost 4 bases and the J gene lost 2 bases, with 14 bases spanning the gap. CDR3 length: 15 amino acids. Germline V gene sequence: CDR1 MRHNA, CDR2 SNTAGT. In DNA form, the CDR3 reads TGTGCCAGCAGTGCCAGTGGGGGGGCTCAAGAGACCCAGTACTTC. Encoded protein: CASSASGGAQETQYF.

DNA for the CDR3: TGTGCCAGCAGTGGGGGGGACAGGGGGCGGCGAGAGACCCAGTACTTC. Translating gives CASSGGDRGRRETQYF. The chain has TRBV25-1 and TRBJ2-5; TRBD1 aligns across 12 bases. Germline trimming cut 4 bases from V and 4 bases from J; bases unmatched to any gene: 7. CDR3 length: 16 amino acids. Germline loops: CDR1 MGHDK, CDR2 SYGVNS.

This clone has more than one count but fewer than ten. The rearrangement links TRBV18 to TRBJ1-1, with unresolved D. Germline-derived CDR1 and CDR2 are KGHSH and LQKENI. The V gene lost 5 bases and the J gene lost 2 bases, with 12 bases spanning the gap. The CDR3 runs 14 residues. DNA for the CDR3: TGTGCCAGCTCATCCCAAGCCGCCAACACTGAAGCTTTCTTT. It encodes CASSSQAANTEAFF.

This chain joins TRBV5-6 and TRBJ1-2, with 7 bases matching TRBD1. The trim removed 1 base at V and 4 bases at J, leaving 4 bases unmatched. CDR3 length: 14 amino acids. Germline CDR1 and CDR2: SGHDT and YYEEEE. The CDR3 nucleotides are TGTGCCAGCAGCTTGAGACAGGGACTCTATGGCTACACCTTC. Translating gives CASSLRQGLYGYTF.

CDR3 sequence: CATWTSGSYEQYF. In DNA, the CDR3 is TGTGCCACCTGGACTAGCGGGAGCTACGAGCAGTACTTC. The rearrangement links TRBV10-3 to TRBJ2-7, with 13 bases lining up with TRBD2. Germline CDR1 ENHRY, CDR2 SYGVKD. Trimming cost V 10 bases and J 3 bases; bases outside gene matches: 3. The CDR3 covers 13 residues.

This clone occurred a few times. The chain joins TRBV25-1 to TRBJ2-1, with TRBD2 matching over 9 bases. The CDR3 has 17 amino acids. The V segment lost 4 bases and the J segment 7 bases; nucleotides outside the gene matches: 14. Germline CDR1 MGHDK, CDR2 SYGVNS. CDR3 DNA: TGTGCCAGCAGTGCGGCAGGGTTTAGCGGGAGAGGGAATGAGCAGTTCTTC. Amino acid sequence: CASSAAGFSGRGNEQFF.

The chain carries TRBV6-6 and TRBJ1-5; D possibly corresponds to TRBD1 (6 bases). Trimming left V 6 bases short and J 4 bases short, with 16 bases between. The CDR3 totals 15 residues. CDR1 MNHNY and CDR2 SVGAGI come from the germline V gene (reference sequence). CDR3: CASSQYIGGNQPQHF. Here the CDR3 DNA reads TGTGCCAGCAGCCAATACATAGGGGGGAATCAGCCCCAGCATTTT.

In its sample, this clone was seen a few times. V is TRBV5-1 and J is TRBJ1-1, with D uncertain. The CDR3 spans 11 residues. Between the trimmed V and J ends, which lost 3 bases and 7 bases, there was a span of 7 bases. Germline values: CDR1 SGHRS, CDR2 YFSETQ. The CDR3 is CASSSLGEAFF. The CDR3, as DNA: TGCGCCAGCAGCTCCCTCGGTGAAGCTTTCTTT.

V and J are TRBV2 and TRBJ2-2, with TRBD2 matching 12 bases. Unmatched junction bases numbered 4, after V lost 6 bases and J lost 5 bases. The CDR3 is 15 residues long. Germline V gene lookup returns CDR1 SNHLY and CDR2 FYNNEI. The CDR3 region has the DNA TGTGCCAGCAGACTAGCGGGGGGTTTTACCGGGGAGCTGTTTTTT. Its translation: CASRLAGGFTGELFF. The variable domain in full, with the rest retrieved from reference TRBV2 and TRBJ2-2, is EPEVTQTPSHQVTQMGQEVILRCVPISNHLYFYWYRQILGQKVEFLVSFYNNEISEKSEIFDDQFSVERPDGSNFTLKIRSTKLEDSAMYFCASRLAGGFTGELFFGEGSRLTVL.

This clone has more than one count but fewer than ten. The J gene is TRBJ1-5, the V gene TRBV4-3; the D gene is possibly TRBD1 (5 bases). The germline gives CDR1 LGHNA, CDR2 YSLEER. The length of the CDR3 is 18 residues. Deletions cut 7 bases from V and 0 bases from J, with 22 bases between. CDR3 amino acids: CASTWIARGTNSNQPQHF. As DNA, the CDR3 is TGCGCCAGCACATGGATAGCCCGGGGGACTAATAGCAATCAGCCCCAGCATTTT.

This clone came up a few times. The chain couples TRBV10-2 to TRBJ1-5; 8 bases line up with TRBD1. The CDR3 covers 13 residues. V gave up 7 bases and J gave up 4 bases; unmatched junction bases: 3. The germline V gene has CDR1 WSHSY and CDR2 SAAADI. The CDR3 DNA is TGCGCCAGCACGGACAGGGCGAATCAGCCCCAGCATTTT. This gives the protein CASTDRANQPQHF.

The chain joins TRBV5-1 to TRBJ1-2; TRBD1 might be the D (5 bases). This CDR3 is built from 14 residues. Between the trimmed V and J ends, which lost 0 bases and 1 base, there was a span of 7 bases. The germline CDR1 and CDR2 sequences are SGHRS and YFSETQ. This CDR3 is CASSLEGINYGYTF. The DNA of the CDR3 is TGCGCCAGCAGCTTGGAGGGGATTAACTATGGCTACACCTTC.

There are many counts of this clone. V gene TRBV14 combines with J gene TRBJ1-6; perhaps TRBD1 as D (5 bases). V was pared by 1 base and J by 5 bases, with 12 bases between. The CDR3 totals 16 residues. CDR1 SGHDN and CDR2 FVKESK come from the germline V gene. The CDR3 here is CASSQVRGLDNSPLHF. CDR3 DNA sequence: TGTGCCAGCAGCCAAGTGAGGGGTCTGGATAATTCACCCCTCCACTTT.

This chain uses TRBV21-1 with TRBJ2-5. TRBV21-1 is listed as a pseudogene. This CDR3 is 16 amino acids long. The CDR3 region has the DNA TGTGCCAGCAGCTCCCGCACACTTACGTACCAAGGGACCCAGTACTTC. This codes for CASSSRTLTYQGTQYF.

The J gene is TRBJ2-2, the V gene TRBV5-1, with D maybe TRBD1 (5 bases). This CDR3 contains 14 residues. Germline CDR1 SGHRS, CDR2 YFSETQ. Trimming left V 5 bases short and J 4 bases short, with 12 bases between. The CDR3 region is CASRNQGGTGELFF. The CDR3 nucleotides read TGCGCCAGCAGAAATCAGGGCGGCACCGGGGAGCTGTTTTTT.

The chain joins TRBV9 to TRBJ2-6; D is undetermined. The CDR3 contains 20 residues. The V gene lost 1 base and the J gene lost 0 bases, with 20 bases spanning the gap. Germline CDR1 is SGDLS and CDR2 is YYNGEE. The CDR3 reads CASSVPARNPSYSGANVLTF. The CDR3 nucleotides are TGTGCCAGCAGCGTACCAGCCAGGAACCCAAGTTACTCTGGGGCCAACGTCCTGACTTTC.

The rearrangement joins TRBV5-1 to TRBJ2-1, with TRBD2 as a possible D gene (6 bases). Germline CDR1 and CDR2: SGHRS and YFSETQ. The length of the CDR3 is 14 residues. The ends were cut back, 3 bases at V and 4 bases at J, with 11 bases in the middle. CDR3 amino acids: CASSSGEAYNEQFF. Here the CDR3 DNA reads TGCGCCAGCAGCTCGGGAGAGGCGTACAATGAGCAGTTCTTC.

The rearrangement uses TRBV6-6 and TRBJ2-1, with 9 bases identical to TRBD1. Per germline, CDR1 MNHNY and CDR2 SVGAGI (reference sequence). V shed 6 bases and J 2 bases; nucleotides not matched to a gene: 2. CDR3 length equals 14 residues. In DNA form, the CDR3 reads TGTGCCAGCAGAAGACAGGGGGCCTACAATGAGCAGTTCTTC. Translating gives CASRRQGAYNEQFF.

A remark on this clone: Germline is not matched at one junction end, which may reflect a read error. The chain couples TRBV7-6 to TRBJ2-1, with TRBD2 as a possible D gene (7 bases). The germline V gene has CDR1 SGHVS and CDR2 FNYEAQ. The CDR3 extends over 16 amino acids. DNA of the CDR3: TGTGCCAGCAGCCAAGGGGGGGCAGCACAAATTTGGCACTTGGTCTTC. Amino acids: CASSQGGAAQIWHLVF.

This clone has only a few counts. The chain joins TRBV11-2 to TRBJ1-1; 8 bases map to TRBD1. The germline gives CDR1 SGHAT, CDR2 FQNNGV. V was pared by 1 base and J by 11 bases, with 9 bases of the junction left unmatched. The CDR3 consists of 14 residues. CDR3 protein: CASSLGQGTRYAFF. CDR3 in DNA: TGTGCCAGCAGCTTAGGACAGGGGACTCGGTATGCTTTCTTT.

The rearrangement links TRBV5-4 to TRBJ2-5; 9 bases fit TRBD1. The end of the DNA fits TRBJ2-7 better, so the J call may be wrong. The germline V gene encodes CDR1 SGHNT and CDR2 YYREEE (reference sequence). The CDR3 contains 12 residues. CDR3 nucleotide sequence: TGTGCCAGCAGCGGACAGGGGAGCGAGCAGTACTTC. This gives the protein CASSGQGSEQYF.

V usage is TRBV11-2 and J usage is TRBJ2-7; D call uncertain. This CDR3 region has 18 residues. CDR1 is SGHAT, CDR2 FQNNGV, per germline. The ends were cut back, 4 bases at V and 2 bases at J, with 24 bases in the middle. CDR3 residues: CASSSIRLGERTPYEQYF. DNA for the CDR3: TGTGCCAGCAGCTCGATCCGGTTGGGTGAAAGAACACCCTACGAGCAGTACTTC. Full variable domain (rest looked up from reference TRBV11-2 and TRBJ2-7): EAGVAQSPRYKIIEKRQSVAFWCNPISGHATLYWYQQILGQGPKLLIQFQNNGVVDDSQLPKDRFSAERLKGVDSTLKIQPAKLEDSAVYLCASSSIRLGERTPYEQYFGPGTRLTVT.

The chain uses TRBV7-3 and TRBJ2-3; unclear D gene. The CDR3 totals 15 residues. Trimming cost V 0 bases and J 6 bases, with 13 bases left between them. The germline gives CDR1 SGHTA, CDR2 FQGTGA. Written as DNA, the CDR3 is TGTGCCAGCAGCTTAACTCCAGACTCTTGGGATACGCAGTATTTT. It yields the protein CASSLTPDSWDTQYF.

This chain joins TRBV28 and TRBJ1-5; unclear D gene. V was shortened by 2 bases and J by 6 bases, with 5 bases between the two germline ends. The germline CDR1 and CDR2 sequences are MDHEN and SYDVKM. The CDR3 totals 12 residues. Written as DNA, the CDR3 is TGTGCCAGCAGTTTACCGGGTCAGCCCCAGCATTTT. Translated, it gives CASSLPGQPQHF.

The chain carries TRBV6-1 and TRBJ2-7; possibly TRBD1 for D (5 bases). The germline CDR1 and CDR2 sequences are MNHNS and SASEGT. There are 15 residues in the CDR3. The V end lost 4 bases, the J end lost 6 bases, and 19 bases lay between the germline ends. DNA for the CDR3: TGTGCCAGCAGTGCCCCGACGACGACAGATCGCGAGCAGTACTTC. Its protein product is CASSAPTTTDREQYF.

The J gene is TRBJ1-1, the V gene TRBV14, with a weak D call TRBD1 (5 bases). The CDR3 extends over 18 amino acids. Between the trimmed V and J ends, which lost 0 bases and 2 bases, there was a span of 19 bases. CDR1 and CDR2 from the germline V gene are SGHDN and FVKESK. CDR3 region: CASSQDDKGPVRNTEAFF. Here the CDR3 DNA reads TGTGCCAGCAGCCAAGATGACAAGGGGCCCGTTCGTAACACTGAAGCTTTCTTT.

This clone was seen only a few times. The V gene is TRBV5-5, the J gene TRBJ1-5; the match to TRBD1 covers 7 bases. This CDR3 is built from 15 residues. In germline, CDR1 is SGHKS, CDR2 YYEKEE (reference sequence). With 4 bases clipped from V and 9 bases from J, the junction kept 13 bases outside the gene matches. The CDR3 DNA sequence: TGTGCCAGCAGCCCACAGGGGCCCCAGGACGGGCCCCAGCATTTT. It specifies CASSPQGPQDGPQHF.